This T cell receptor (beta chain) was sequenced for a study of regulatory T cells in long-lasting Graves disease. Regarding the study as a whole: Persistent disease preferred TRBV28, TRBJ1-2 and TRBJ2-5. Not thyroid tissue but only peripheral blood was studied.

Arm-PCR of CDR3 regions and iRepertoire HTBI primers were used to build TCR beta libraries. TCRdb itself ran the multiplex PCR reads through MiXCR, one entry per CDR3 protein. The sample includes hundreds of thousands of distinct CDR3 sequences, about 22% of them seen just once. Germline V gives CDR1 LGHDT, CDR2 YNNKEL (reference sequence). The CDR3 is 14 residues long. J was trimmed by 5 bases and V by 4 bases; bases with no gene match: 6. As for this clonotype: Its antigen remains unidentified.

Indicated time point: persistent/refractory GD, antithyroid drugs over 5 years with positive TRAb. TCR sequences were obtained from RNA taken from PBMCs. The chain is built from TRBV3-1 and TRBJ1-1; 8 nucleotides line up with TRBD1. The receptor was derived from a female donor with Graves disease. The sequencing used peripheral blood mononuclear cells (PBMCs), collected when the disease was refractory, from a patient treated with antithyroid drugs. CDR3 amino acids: CASSPQTGETEAFF. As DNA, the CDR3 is TGTGCCAGCAGCCCACAGACAGGGGAGACTGAAGCTTTCTTT.